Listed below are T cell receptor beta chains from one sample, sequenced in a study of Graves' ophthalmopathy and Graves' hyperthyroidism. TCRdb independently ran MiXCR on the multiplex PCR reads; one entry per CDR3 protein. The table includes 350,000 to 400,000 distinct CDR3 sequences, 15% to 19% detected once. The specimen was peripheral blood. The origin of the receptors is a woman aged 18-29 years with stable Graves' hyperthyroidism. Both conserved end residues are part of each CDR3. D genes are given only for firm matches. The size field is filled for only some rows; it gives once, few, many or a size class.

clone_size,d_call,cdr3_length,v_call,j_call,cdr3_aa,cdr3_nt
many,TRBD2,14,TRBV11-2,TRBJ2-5,CASSLSGGWETQYF,TGTGCCAGCAGCTTATCGGGAGGGTGGGAGACCCAGTACTTC
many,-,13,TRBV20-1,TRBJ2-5,CSARDSAGETQYF,TGCAGTGCTAGAGATAGTGCGGGAGAGACCCAGTACTTC
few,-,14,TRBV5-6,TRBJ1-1,CASSLAAGRTEAFF,TGTGCCAGCAGCTTGGCTGCGGGGCGGACTGAAGCTTTCTTT
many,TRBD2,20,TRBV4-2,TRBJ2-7,CASSPWLLFSRGGKVREQYF,TGTGCCAGCAGCCCGTGGCTCCTGTTCTCGCGGGGGGGTAAGGTACGCGAGCAGTACTTC
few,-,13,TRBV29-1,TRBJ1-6,CSVEEEGGGSLHF,TGCAGCGTTGAAGAGGAAGGGGGTGGGTCCCTCCACTTT
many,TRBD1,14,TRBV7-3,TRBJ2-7,CASSPYVGTGEQYF,TGTGCCAGCAGCCCATATGTAGGGACAGGAGAGCAGTACTTC
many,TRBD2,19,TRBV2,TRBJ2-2,CASRHPPVAGGPHTGELFF,TGTGCCAGCAGACACCCTCCCGTAGCGGGGGGCCCGCACACCGGGGAGCTGTTTTTT
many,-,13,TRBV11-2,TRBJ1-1,CASTLGGAREAFF,TGTGCCAGCACCCTTGGAGGGGCGCGTGAAGCTTTCTTT
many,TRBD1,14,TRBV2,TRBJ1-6,CASSETGIGSPLHF,TGTGCCAGCAGTGAGACAGGGATAGGATCACCCCTCCACTTT
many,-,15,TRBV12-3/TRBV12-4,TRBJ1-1,CASSLSPGRVTEAFF,TGTGCCAGCAGTCTCTCTCCGGGGAGGGTAACTGAAGCTTTCTTT
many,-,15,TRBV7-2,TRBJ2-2,CASRSQISNTGELFF,TGTGCCAGCAGGTCACAGATCTCGAACACCGGGGAGCTGTTTTTT
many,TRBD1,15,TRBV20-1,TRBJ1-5,CSASRTGFSNQPQHF,TGCAGTGCTAGTCGGACAGGGTTCAGCAATCAGCCCCAGCATTTT
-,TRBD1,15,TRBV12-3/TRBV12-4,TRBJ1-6,CASSLAGTANSPLHF,TGTGCCAGCAGTTTGGCCGGGACAGCAAATTCACCCCTCCACTTT
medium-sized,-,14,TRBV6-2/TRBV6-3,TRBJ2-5,CASSARLGGETQYF,TGTGCCAGCAGTGCCCGACTAGGAGGAGAGACCCAGTACTTC
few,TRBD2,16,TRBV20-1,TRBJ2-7,CSARDPGAGGTYEQYF,TGCAGTGCTAGAGACCCCGGAGCGGGGGGTACCTACGAGCAGTACTTC
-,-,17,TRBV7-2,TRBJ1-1,CASSLAIQGTRKTEAFF,TGTGCCAGCAGCTTAGCGATACAGGGAACTAGGAAGACTGAAGCTTTCTTT
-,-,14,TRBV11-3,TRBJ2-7,CASSPPGTLSEQYF,TGTGCCAGCAGTCCTCCCGGGACACTTTCCGAGCAGTACTTC
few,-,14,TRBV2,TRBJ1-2,CASSDRQARGGYTF,TGTGCCAGCAGTGATAGACAGGCCCGGGGCGGCTACACCTTC
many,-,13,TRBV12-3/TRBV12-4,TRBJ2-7,CASSPSPSYEQYF,TGTGCCAGCAGTCCCAGTCCTTCCTACGAGCAGTACTTC
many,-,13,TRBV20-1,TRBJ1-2,CSARTVTNYGYTF,TGCAGTGCTAGGACGGTCACTAACTATGGCTACACCTTC
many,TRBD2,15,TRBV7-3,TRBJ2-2,CASSSSGSDTGELFF,TGTGCCAGCAGCTCTAGCGGGTCTGACACCGGGGAGCTGTTTTTT
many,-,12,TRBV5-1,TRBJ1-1,CASGHGGTEAFF,TGCGCCAGCGGACACGGTGGCACTGAAGCTTTCTTT
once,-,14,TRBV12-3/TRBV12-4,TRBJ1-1,CASSLHVGNTEAFF,TGTGCCAGCAGCCTGCATGTGGGGAACACTGAAGCTTTCTTT
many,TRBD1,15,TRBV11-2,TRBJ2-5,CASSLFTGGLETQYF,TGTGCCAGCAGCTTATTTACAGGGGGTCTAGAGACCCAGTACTTC
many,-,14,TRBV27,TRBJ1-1,CASNLARVGTEAFF,TGTGCCAGCAATTTGGCCAGGGTGGGCACTGAAGCTTTCTTT
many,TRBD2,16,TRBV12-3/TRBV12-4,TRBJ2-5,CASSLRTSGGQETQYF,TGTGCCAGCAGTTTAAGGACTAGCGGGGGGCAAGAGACCCAGTACTTC
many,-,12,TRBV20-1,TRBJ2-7,CSARLRVYEQYF,TGCAGTGCTAGACTCAGGGTGTACGAGCAGTACTTC
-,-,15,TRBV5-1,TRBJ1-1,CASSLMAMGDTEAFF,TGCGCCAGCAGCTTAATGGCGATGGGGGACACTGAAGCTTTCTTT
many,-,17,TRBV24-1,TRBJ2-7,CATSLTLVGQSSYEQYF,TGTGCCACCAGTCTGACTCTAGTGGGTCAGAGCTCCTACGAGCAGTACTTC
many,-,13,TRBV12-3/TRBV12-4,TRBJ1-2,CASSFRTDYGYTF,TGTGCCAGCAGTTTTCGGACAGACTATGGCTACACCTTC
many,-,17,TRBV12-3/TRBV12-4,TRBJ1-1,CASWVGKWGGENTEAFF,TGTGCCAGCTGGGTCGGGAAATGGGGAGGGGAGAACACTGAAGCTTTCTTT
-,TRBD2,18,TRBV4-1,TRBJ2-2,CASSQPPAGGVVAGELFF,TGCGCCAGCAGCCAACCCCCGGCGGGGGGGGTAGTGGCCGGGGAGCTGTTTTTT
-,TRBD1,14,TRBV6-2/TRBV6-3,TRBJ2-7,CASSMDRGTYEQYF,TGTGCCAGCAGCATGGACAGGGGCACCTACGAGCAGTACTTC
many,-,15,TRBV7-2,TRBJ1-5,CASSLGGRSYQPQHF,TGTGCCAGCAGCTTAGGAGGTCGGAGCTATCAGCCCCAGCATTTT
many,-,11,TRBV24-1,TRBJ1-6,CATSRHSPLHF,TGTGCCACCAGTAGACATTCACCCCTCCACTTT
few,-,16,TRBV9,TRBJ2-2,CASSRVGTPNTGELFF,TGTGCCAGCAGCCGAGTAGGGACTCCGAACACCGGGGAGCTGTTTTTT
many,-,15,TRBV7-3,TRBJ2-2,CASSPDRTNTGELFF,TGTGCCAGCAGTCCCGACAGAACGAACACCGGGGAGCTGTTTTTT
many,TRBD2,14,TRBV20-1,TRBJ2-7,CSARGKAGSYEQYF,TGCAGTGCTAGGGGAAAAGCGGGGTCCTACGAGCAGTACTTC
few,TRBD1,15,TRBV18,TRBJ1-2,CASPPETGGFHGYTF,TGTGCCAGCCCACCGGAAACAGGGGGCTTTCATGGCTACACCTTC
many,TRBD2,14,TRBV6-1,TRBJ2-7,CASTTSGGGYEQYF,TGTGCCAGCACTACTAGCGGGGGGGGCTACGAGCAGTACTTC
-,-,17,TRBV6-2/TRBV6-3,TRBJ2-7,CASSKDFWSVEAYEQYF,TGTGCCAGCAGCAAAGACTTCTGGAGCGTAGAAGCCTACGAGCAGTACTTC
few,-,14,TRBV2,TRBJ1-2,CASSLRQSLYGYTF,TGTGCCAGCAGTTTAAGACAGAGTCTCTATGGCTACACCTTC
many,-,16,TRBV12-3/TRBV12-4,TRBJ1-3,CASSPREGGSGNTIYF,TGTGCCAGCAGTCCACGAGAGGGGGGGAGCGGAAACACCATATATTTT
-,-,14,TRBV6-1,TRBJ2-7,CASNPRDHHYEQYF,TGTGCCAGCAACCCCCGGGACCACCACTACGAGCAGTACTTC
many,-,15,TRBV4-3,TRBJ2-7,CASSQESGSSYEQYF,TGCGCCAGCAGCCAAGAGAGTGGAAGCTCCTACGAGCAGTACTTC